This T cell receptor (beta chain) derives from a study of blood T cell repertoires in COVID-19 (dated by TCRdb to the early 2020s). The study in broad terms: Collaborator samples came from the United States, Italy and Spain and covered acute and convalescent phases of COVID-19. The repertoires were made available in a free public database intended to serve as a resource for research on the immune response to SARS-CoV-2. The dataset comprised deeply sampled blood TCRbeta repertoires from subjects exposed to, actively infected with, or recovered from COVID-19. The samples were drawn from the first 160 participants of the ongoing ImmuneRACE study and from under 1,500 subjects provided by 6 global collaborators. Where HLA class I and class II types were available, the types were taken from metadata supplied by the sample provider, not from assay-based typing. Nearly every sample came with metadata listing a de-identified subject ID, COVID-19 status, age in years and sex. The material from the prospective study consisted of cDNA or gDNA derived from T cells, B-cell-depleted T cells, or PBMCs.

Enrolling through a virtual design, the prospective study's participants ranged in age from about 18 to 100 years and lived across more than 20 United States geographic areas. In the prospective study, participants were assigned to cohorts based on the clinical history participants reported in a screening survey and a study questionnaire. Recovered participants in ImmuneRACE Cohort 3 were defined by two consecutive negative NP/OP PCR tests, clearance by a healthcare professional, or resolution of symptoms. Each participant in the prospective study had whole blood, serum and a nasopharyngeal or oropharyngeal swab collected by mobile phlebotomists. Prospective study participants could optionally give additional blood draws and questionnaires over an approximately 2-month period. Before DNA extraction, blood samples from the prospective study were shipped at room temperature or frozen. What the study reported, not specific to this receptor: How much clinical and demographic metadata was included differed by source and by participant, and the metadata was provided uncurated.

TCRbeta CDR3 regions were amplified from genomic DNA using the immunoSEQ Assay, a bias-controlled multiplex PCR. The authors' analysis ran thus. Within the assay, amplification of reference gene primers was used to estimate how many nucleated cells each sample contained. Sequence reads were collapsed and filtered to measure the absolute abundance of every unique TCRbeta CDR3 rearrangement. Productive Simpson clonality was computed per sample as the square root of Simpson's diversity index over productive rearrangements. As stored in TCRdb, this immuneACCESS dataset retains in-frame rearrangements with V and J assigned. A fraction of the clones does not appear; measured against another copy, unresolved V genes explain less than half of the discrepancy, and the remainder lacks a known reason. V, J and clone size derive from that table, while D and trimming were established from the DNA sequence. The sample table holds a few hundred thousand clones, of which roughly 90% were seen once. Almost 9.5% of the sample lies in the top ten.

In the case of this clone: The target of this receptor is not known. There are no base qualities to consult, and no much larger clone falls within one base.

Reading the germline V gene gives CDR1 MDHEN and CDR2 SYDVKM. Trimming takes 4 bases off V and 3 bases off J; junction bases not matched to a gene: 5. The cysteine opens and the phenylalanine closes a CDR3 of 15 amino acids. CDR3 DNA only is kept here, 45 bases in frame from base 1. The sequence was obtained from a woman aged 25 to 39 who had recovered from COVID-19. Sequencing used PBMCs or T cells enriched from blood (not recorded which). The sequence links TRBV28 to TRBJ1-1; 10 bases in the junction line up with TRBD1. CDR3 loop: CASSSDRGPDTEAFF. The nucleotide sequence is given as TGTGCCAGCAGTTCCGACAGGGGGCCAGACACTGAAGCTTTCTTT.